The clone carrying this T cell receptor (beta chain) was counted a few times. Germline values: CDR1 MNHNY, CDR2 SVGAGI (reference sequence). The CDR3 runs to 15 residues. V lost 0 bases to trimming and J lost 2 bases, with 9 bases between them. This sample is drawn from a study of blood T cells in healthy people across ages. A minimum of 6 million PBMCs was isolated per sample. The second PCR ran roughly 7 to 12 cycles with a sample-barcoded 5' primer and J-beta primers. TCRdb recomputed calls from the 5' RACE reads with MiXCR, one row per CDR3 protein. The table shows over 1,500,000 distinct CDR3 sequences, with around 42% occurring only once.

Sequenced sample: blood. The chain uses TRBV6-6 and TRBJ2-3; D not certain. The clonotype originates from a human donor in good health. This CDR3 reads CASSYSILNTDTQYF. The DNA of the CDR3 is TGTGCCAGCAGTTACTCTATACTAAACACAGATACGCAGTATTTT.